This record covers a single T cell receptor beta chain. Its matching antigen is unknown. The sample comes from a study of long-term antiretroviral therapy in people with HIV. Study observations and caveats: ART preceded a rise in diversity that nonetheless stayed lower than in transplant donor controls.

CDR3 length: 13 residues. Germline V gene data show CDR1 as MNHEY and CDR2 as SMNVEV (reference sequence). J gave up 7 bases and V 5 bases, and 6 bases lay outside the gene matches. The assay used was immunoSEQ (version v3.0), run at survey level. TCRdb's copy holds only in-frame clones and misses some; the assay was immunoSEQ multiplex PCR. The table shows about 20,000 clones, with approximately 86% occurring only once. The material was unsorted PBMCs, obtained around 2.4 years after starting antiretroviral therapy. The source is a man aged 40-55 years with HIV. The J gene is TRBJ1-2, the V gene TRBV27; 8 bases map to TRBD1. CDR3 amino acids: CASSNDRGGGYTF. The CDR3 bases are TGTGCCAGCAGTAACGACAGGGGAGGTGGCTACACCTTC.